A selection of T cell receptor beta chains follows, all from one sample in a study of lymphopenia after photon versus proton radiotherapy. The table came from immunoSEQ multiplex PCR; TCRdb's copy has only in-frame clones and leaves some out. The sample yields about 68,000 clones, approximately 91% seen once. The sequencing used peripheral blood, collected from a patient treated with photon-based radiotherapy. The receptors were sampled from a woman between 70 and 85 years old with pancreatic cancer. The CDR3 runs from the conserved cysteine through the conserved F or W. The D gene is left open where the match is weak. Rows may omit the clone size; those that give it use once, few, many or a size class.

size	J	length	D	V	DNA	CDR3
.	TRBJ2-1	11	.	TRBV28	TGTGCCAGCACAGAGGGAGGTGAGCAGTTCTTC	CASTEGGEQFF
.	TRBJ2-3	16	TRBD2	TRBV5-1	TGCGCCAGCAGCTTGAGGCCTAGCGGGGGCACAGATACGCAGTATTTT	CASSLRPSGGTDTQYF
.	TRBJ2-1	16	.	TRBV5-8	TGTGCCAGCCGCCGGGGGGCGGGAGAAAGCTACAATGAGCAGTTCTTC	CASRRGAGESYNEQFF
.	TRBJ1-5	16	.	TRBV4-1	TGCGCCAGCAGCCAAGTCCCCGTGGGCCAAAATCAGCCCCAGCATTTT	CASSQVPVGQNQPQHF
.	TRBJ2-3	16	TRBD1	TRBV9	TGTGCCAGCAGCCCTATGGCAGGGGGCGTGACAGATACGCAGTATTTT	CASSPMAGGVTDTQYF
.	TRBJ2-1	15	TRBD1	TRBV6-6	TGTGCCAGCCGCGATCCGGGACAGGCCTACAATGAGCAGTTCTTC	CASRDPGQAYNEQFF
once	TRBJ2-1	11	.	TRBV7-6	TGTGCCAGCAGCTTAGGTACCCTCATGTTCTTC	CASSLGTLMFF
.	TRBJ1-2	14	TRBD1	TRBV11-2	TGTGCCAGCAGCTCGGGACAGGGGGCACGGGGCTACACCTTC	CASSSGQGARGYTF
.	TRBJ2-7	13	.	TRBV2	TGTGCCAGCAGTGACGGTTTCGACTACGAGCAGTACTTC	CASSDGFDYEQYF
.	TRBJ2-2	14	.	TRBV11-3	TGTGCCAGCAGCTTGGGGGGTCTCACCGGGGAGCTGTTTTTT	CASSLGGLTGELFF
.	TRBJ2-7	14	TRBD1	TRBV18	TGTGCCAGCTCAGCGGGACAGGGGATGAACGAGCAGTACTTC	CASSAGQGMNEQYF
.	TRBJ2-1	15	TRBD1	TRBV2	TGTGCCAGCAATACACGGACAGGGGGTTACAATGAGCAGTTCTTC	CASNTRTGGYNEQFF
.	TRBJ1-2	13	.	TRBV14	TGTGCCAGCAGCCAACTCACAGTAAATGGCTACACCTTC	CASSQLTVNGYTF
.	TRBJ2-7	14	TRBD2	TRBV7-2	TGTGCCAGCAGCTTATTAAGCGGGGGCGGCGAGCAGTACTTC	CASSLLSGGGEQYF
once	TRBJ2-4	18	TRBD2	TRBV25-1	TGTGCCAGCAGTGAGACCGTTAGCGGGACCAGAGCCAAAAACATTCAGTACTTC	CASSETVSGTRAKNIQYF
.	TRBJ2-3	18	TRBD2	TRBV18	TGTGCCAGCTCACCCAGTAGCGGGAGTTTTATACGTCGAGATACGCAGTATTTT	CASSPSSGSFIRRDTQYF
few	TRBJ1-2	14	.	TRBV11-2	TGTGCCAGCAGCATATTGGGAGGACAGTCTGGCTACACCTTC	CASSILGGQSGYTF
.	TRBJ2-7	12	.	TRBV7-9	TGTGCCAGCAGCGACGAATCCTACGAGCAGTACTTC	CASSDESYEQYF
.	TRBJ2-7	12	.	TRBV5-5	TGTGCCAGCAGCACGAGCTCCTACGAGCAGTACTTC	CASSTSSYEQYF
few	TRBJ2-1	11	.	TRBV20-1	TGCAGTGCTACCCTTGGGTATGAGCAGTTCTTC	CSATLGYEQFF
.	TRBJ2-4	19	TRBD2	TRBV15	TGTGCCACCAGCAGAGTCGGTTCCAGCGGGAGAGAAGCCAAAAACATTCAGTACTTC	CATSRVGSSGREAKNIQYF
.	TRBJ1-2	14	.	TRBV5-6	TGTGCCAGCAGCCAGAGGGGCGTCAACTATGGCTACACCTTC	CASSQRGVNYGYTF
.	TRBJ2-3	13	.	TRBV7-3	TGTGCCAGCAGCTGGGACCGCACAGATACGCAGTATTTT	CASSWDRTDTQYF
.	TRBJ2-3	16	TRBD2	TRBV7-2	TGTGCCAGCAGCTTAGGGCCTAGCGGGAGCACAGATACGCAGTATTTT	CASSLGPSGSTDTQYF
.	TRBJ2-7	15	TRBD1	TRBV29-1	TGCAGCGTTGAGGAGTCAGGGGGCAGCCTCTACGAGCAGTACTTC	CSVEESGGSLYEQYF
.	TRBJ2-7	15	TRBD2	TRBV5-1	TGCGCCAGCAGCTTTACTAGCGGAAGTACCTACGAGCAGTACTTC	CASSFTSGSTYEQYF
.	TRBJ2-7	11	.	TRBV11-2	TGTGCCAGCAGCCACGGGGGCGAGCAGTACTTC	CASSHGGEQYF
.	TRBJ2-6	17	.	TRBV7-7	TGTGCCAGCAGCGGGCCTCAGCCACAAAGTCGGGCCAACGTCCTGACTTTC	CASSGPQPQSRANVLTF
.	TRBJ2-3	14	.	TRBV28	TGTGCCAGCAGTTTAGTGAGGGGGGTAGATACGCAGTATTTT	CASSLVRGVDTQYF
.	TRBJ2-4	19	TRBD2	TRBV18	TGTGCCAGCTCACCCCCGGGACTAGCGGGAGGGGGTGCCAAAAACATTCAGTACTTC	CASSPPGLAGGGAKNIQYF
.	TRBJ2-3	16	TRBD2	TRBV7-3	TGTGCCAGCAGCCCGGGGTCGGGGGGAAGCACAGATACGCAGTATTTT	CASSPGSGGSTDTQYF
few	TRBJ1-2	14	TRBD1	TRBV7-9	TGTGCCAGCAGCTCCAGGGGGGTGACGGGTGGCTACACCTTC	CASSSRGVTGGYTF
few	TRBJ1-3	12	.	TRBV2	TGTGCCAGCAGTGAGTGGGGAGACACCATATATTTT	CASSEWGDTIYF
.	TRBJ2-7	15	.	TRBV15	TGTGCCACCAGCAGAGATCGGAAGGCTGTAGGCGAGCAGTACTTC	CATSRDRKAVGEQYF
.	TRBJ1-5	17	.	TRBV14	TGTGCCAGCAGCGATCTCCGGGACAAAGGTTCCCATCAGCCCCAGCATTTT	CASSDLRDKGSHQPQHF
.	TRBJ2-2	14	.	TRBV5-1	TGCGCCAGCAGCTTGGGAGGGGGCACCGGGGAGCTGTTTTTT	CASSLGGGTGELFF
.	TRBJ2-7	16	TRBD2	TRBV5-1	TGCGCCAGCAGCAGCCGACCTAGCGGGAGCACCTACGAGCAGTACTTC	CASSSRPSGSTYEQYF
.	TRBJ1-3	17	.	TRBV7-9	TGTGCCAGCAGCCGGGGCTGGGCAGAATCCTCTGGAAACACCATATATTTT	CASSRGWAESSGNTIYF
.	TRBJ2-1	16	.	TRBV12-5	TGTGCTAGTGGTTTGGGGGGCTTTCCTTCCTACAATGAGCAGTTCTTC	CASGLGGFPSYNEQFF
once	TRBJ2-7	14	.	TRBV27	TGTGCCAGCAGTTCCCCCGGGACGGCTTACGAGCAGTACTTC	CASSSPGTAYEQYF
.	TRBJ2-1	15	TRBD2	TRBV5-5	TGTGCCAGCAGAACTAGCGGGGGAAGATACAATGAGCAGTTCTTC	CASRTSGGRYNEQFF
once	TRBJ2-5	14	TRBD1	TRBV5-1	TGCGCCAGCAGCTTGAAGGGGGCGGGAGAGACCCAGTACTTC	CASSLKGAGETQYF
.	TRBJ2-2	16	.	TRBV9	TGTGCCAGCGCCGTGGGGACCAACCGGGGGACCGGGGAGCTGTTTTTT	CASAVGTNRGTGELFF
.	TRBJ2-5	13	.	TRBV27	TGTGCCAGCAGCCCCCCGCAGCGTGAGACCCAGTACTTC	CASSPPQRETQYF
.	TRBJ1-1	11	TRBD1	TRBV20-1	TGCAGTGCTAGAGGGACAGGGAGGACTTTCTTT	CSARGTGRTFF
.	TRBJ2-7	13	TRBD1	TRBV29-1	TGCAGCGTTGATGTGGGACAGACCTACGAGCAGTACTTC	CSVDVGQTYEQYF
once	TRBJ2-1	16	.	TRBV6-5	TGTGCCAGCAGTTACTCGAGGGTTACGGGCTACAATGAGCAGTTCTTC	CASSYSRVTGYNEQFF
.	TRBJ1-2	13	TRBD1	TRBV28	TGTGCCAGCATCGACAGGGCTAACTATGGCTACACCTTC	CASIDRANYGYTF
.	TRBJ1-2	12	.	TRBV5-6	TGTGCCAGCAGCTTGGATAACTATGGCTACACCTTC	CASSLDNYGYTF
.	TRBJ1-2	13	.	TRBV28	TGTGCCAGCAGTTTCCCCATGACAGAGGGCTACACCTTC	CASSFPMTEGYTF
.	TRBJ1-1	15	TRBD1	TRBV28	TGTGCCAGCGACTCCGGGACAGGGTCTCTCACTGAAGCTTTCTTT	CASDSGTGSLTEAFF
many	TRBJ2-3	15	TRBD2	TRBV6-4	TGTGCCAGCAGCGCGACTAGCGGGAGTCTCCAATTGCAGTATTTT	CASSATSGSLQLQYF
.	TRBJ1-6	18	TRBD1	TRBV30	TGTGCCTGGAGTGCCCAGGGACAGTTCTTGAAGCATAATTCACCCCTCCACTTT	CAWSAQGQFLKHNSPLHF
.	TRBJ1-2	12	.	TRBV29-1	TGCAGCGTTGTGTCGGGGGTTAGGGGCTACACCTTC	CSVVSGVRGYTF